Shown below are 23 T cell receptor beta chains from a single sample sequenced in a study of blood T cell repertoires in COVID-19. Clones were read by immunoSEQ multiplex PCR, and TCRdb kept only the in-frame ones, dropping some. In the table there are under 200,000 clones, 70% to 80% of which are singletons. The sequenced sample was peripheral blood. The receptors derive from a man in his sixties with acute or convalescent COVID-19.

V gene TRBV29-1 combines with J gene TRBJ2-7; D is possibly TRBD1 (6 bases). The CDR3 runs 12 residues. V was shortened by 3 bases and J by 3 bases, with 9 bases between the two germline ends. Germline V CDR1 and CDR2: SQVTM, ANQGSEA. Here the CDR3 reads CSVESGDYEQYF. In DNA form, the CDR3 reads TGCAGCGTTGAGTCAGGGGACTACGAGCAGTACTTC.

The J gene is TRBJ2-4, the V gene TRBV28, with D maybe TRBD1 (6 bases). This CDR3 has 15 amino acids. The germline CDR1 and CDR2 sequences are MDHEN and SYDVKM. Trimming pared 4 bases from V and 5 bases from J, leaving 15 bases between. The CDR3 spells CASSSTGPPQNIQYF. The DNA for the CDR3 is TGTGCCAGCAGTTCGACAGGTCCCCCCCAAAACATTCAGTACTTC.

The rearrangement uses TRBV11-1 and TRBJ2-2, with 7 nucleotides matching TRBD1. Trimming cost V 5 bases and J 0 bases; bases outside gene matches: 6. The germline V gene has CDR1 SGHAT and CDR2 FQDESV (reference sequence). The CDR3 loop spans 16 amino acids. CDR3 sequence (DNA): TGTGCCAGCAGCCCCCTCGACAGGGCGAACACCGGGGAGCTGTTTTTT. The encoded protein is CASSPLDRANTGELFF.

This chain links TRBV29-1 with TRBJ2-3, with TRBD2 identical over 9 bases. Germline lookup yields CDR1 SQVTM and CDR2 ANQGSEA. The V and J ends lost 7 bases and 6 bases, in that order; junction bases with no gene match: 14. The CDR3 is 15 residues long. This CDR3 reads CSGTRGGLYTDTQYF. The CDR3 DNA sequence: TGCAGCGGAACGCGGGGGGGGCTTTACACGGATACGCAGTATTTT.

This clone was counted a few times. This chain connects TRBV9 to TRBJ1-1, with unresolved D. V was cut by 4 bases and J by 1 base, with 5 bases left in between. The CDR3 contains 12 residues. In germline, CDR1 is SGDLS, CDR2 YYNGEE. CDR3 nucleotides: TGTGCCAGCAGCCCCGGGAACACTGAAGCTTTCTTT. This codes for CASSPGNTEAFF.

The chain links TRBV5-1 to TRBJ2-1; TRBD1 aligns across 7 bases. There are 20 residues in the CDR3. V shed 3 bases, J shed 0 bases, and the junction held 18 bases outside the gene matches. CDR1 and CDR2 (germline): SGHRS, YFSETQ. The CDR3 spells CASSSDLIKDRVSSYNEQFF. CDR3 sequence (DNA): TGCGCCAGCAGCTCGGATTTAATTAAAGACAGGGTTAGCTCCTACAATGAGCAGTTCTTC. Full variable domain (remainder filled in from reference TRBV5-1 and TRBJ2-1): KAGVTQTPRYLIKTRGQQVTLSCSPISGHRSVSWYQQTPGQGLQFLFEYFSETQRNKGNFPGRFSGRQFSNSRSEMNVSTLELGDSALYLCASSSDLIKDRVSSYNEQFFGPGTRLTVL.

The chain is built from TRBV11-2 and TRBJ1-1; D is unclear. Germline CDR1 and CDR2: SGHAT and FQNNGV. This CDR3 spans 13 amino acids. Trimming pared 6 bases from V and 1 base from J, leaving 9 bases between. Here the CDR3 reads CASSFAENTEAFF. The DNA of the CDR3 is TGTGCCAGCAGTTTTGCAGAGAACACTGAAGCTTTCTTT.

The CDR3 sequence: CASSLQGAGDTQYF. CDR3 in DNA: TGTGCCAGCAGCCTACAGGGGGCCGGAGATACGCAGTATTTT. The J gene is TRBJ2-3, the V gene TRBV7-9; 9 bases align to TRBD1. This CDR3 is 14 amino acids long. With V trimmed by 5 bases and J by 5 bases, 5 bases remained unmatched. The germline CDR1 and CDR2 sequences are SEHNR and FQNEAQ (reference sequence).

This clone has just one count. The rearrangement links TRBV12-3 or TRBV12-4 to TRBJ1-2; TRBD1 is a possible D gene (5 bases). V was pared by 3 bases and J by 7 bases, with 12 bases between. CDR3 length equals 13 residues. DNA for the CDR3: TGTGCCAGCAGTTTCATAGGGGAAGGTGGCTACACCTTC. It specifies CASSFIGEGGYTF.

The rearrangement joins TRBV6-5 to TRBJ1-2; 9 nucleotides line up with TRBD1. V trimming: 2 bases; J trimming: 2 bases; junction bases outside the gene matches: 6. CDR3 length: 16 residues. Germline values: CDR1 MNHEY, CDR2 SVGAGI. The CDR3 loop is CASSYLGQGLNYGYTF. In nucleotides, the CDR3 is TGTGCCAGCAGTTACCTTGGACAGGGGTTAAACTATGGCTACACCTTC.

V and J are TRBV5-1 and TRBJ2-1, with 9 bases identical to TRBD2. After removal of 1 base from V and 5 bases from J, the junction contained 4 bases not matched to a gene. Per the germline V gene, CDR1 is SGHRS and CDR2 is YFSETQ. This CDR3 is built from 15 residues. CDR3 region: CASSLSGGPHNEQFF. As DNA, the CDR3 is TGCGCCAGCAGCTTGAGCGGGGGGCCCCACAATGAGCAGTTCTTC.

The V call is TRBV29-1, the J call TRBJ1-1, with 7 bases lining up with TRBD1. The CDR3 contains 11 residues. Germline values: CDR1 SQVTM, CDR2 ANQGSEA. The ends lost 4 bases at V and 10 bases at J; junction bases unmatched: 6. CDR3 amino acids: CSVGTQGGAFF. DNA of the CDR3: TGCAGCGTTGGGACTCAGGGGGGAGCTTTCTTT.

The chain joins TRBV3-1 (or the pseudogene TRBV3-2) to TRBJ1-2, with 7 nucleotides matching TRBD1. The V segment lost 5 bases and the J segment 4 bases; nucleotides outside the gene matches: 10. The CDR3 sequence is 15 residues long. The germline V gene encodes CDR1 LGHDT and CDR2 YNNKEL (reference sequence). CDR3 sequence: CASSLSDGQAYGYTF. CDR3 DNA sequence: TGTGCCAGCAGCTTATCTGATGGACAGGCCTATGGCTACACCTTC.

This clone was seen a handful of times. This sequence joins TRBV5-5 and TRBJ1-1; no clear D gene. CDR3 length: 14 residues. The V end was cut by 0 bases, the J end by 1 base, with 7 bases between. The germline V gene encodes CDR1 SGHKS and CDR2 YYEKEE (reference sequence). The CDR3 bases are TGTGCCAGCAGCTTGGAGGGAGCGAACACTGAAGCTTTCTTT. Translation gives CASSLEGANTEAFF.

V usage is TRBV11-2 and J usage is TRBJ2-4; D might be TRBD1 (5 bases). Deletions cut 6 bases from V and 6 bases from J, with 12 bases between. Germline-derived CDR1 and CDR2 are SGHAT and FQNNGV. This CDR3 is 13 amino acids long. CDR3 nucleotide sequence: TGTGCCAGCAGGCTAGGGCAGGGAAACATTCAGTACTTC. This gives the protein CASRLGQGNIQYF.

This chain connects TRBV11-3 to TRBJ2-1; tentative D call: TRBD1 (5 bases). V lost 5 bases and J 4 bases, leaving 15 bases between the germline ends. CDR3 length equals 15 residues. CDR1 SGHNT and CDR2 YENEEA come from the germline V gene. Here the CDR3 DNA reads TGTGCCAGCAGCAAGGGCCAGGGCCCATACAATGAGCAGTTCTTC. This translates into CASSKGQGPYNEQFF.

V usage is TRBV19 and J usage is TRBJ1-5; 7 bases are a match to TRBD1. There are 15 residues in the CDR3. J lost 4 bases, V lost 5 bases, and 8 bases had no gene match. Germline assignment: CDR1 LNHDA and CDR2 SQIVND (reference sequence). In DNA form, the CDR3 reads TGTGCCAGTAGTCTCCGACAGGGCGGGAATCAGCCCCAGCATTTT. Protein: CASSLRQGGNQPQHF.

The chain combines TRBV19 with TRBJ2-1; TRBD1 matches 7 bases. This CDR3 has 14 amino acids. The germline CDR1 and CDR2 sequences are LNHDA and SQIVND (reference sequence). The J segment lost 3 bases and the V segment lost 4 bases, leaving 3 bases of the junction unmatched. For the CDR3, the DNA is TGTGCCAGTAGTAGGCAGGGGGACTACAATGAGCAGTTCTTC. Translated: CASSRQGDYNEQFF. Looking up the rest from reference TRBV19 and TRBJ2-1 gives the full variable domain: DGGITQSPKYLFRKEGQNVTLSCEQNLNHDAMYWYRQDPGQGLRLIYYSQIVNDFQKGDIAEGYSVSREKKESFPLTVTSAQKNPTAFYLCASSRQGDYNEQFFGPGTRLTVL.

This clone has more than one count but fewer than ten. The V call is TRBV30, the J call TRBJ1-1; 7 bases fit TRBD1. Per germline, CDR1 GTSNPN and CDR2 SVGIG (reference sequence). V shed 2 bases, J shed 6 bases, and the junction held 9 bases outside the gene matches. This CDR3 spans 14 amino acids. In nucleotides, the CDR3 is TGTGCCTGGAGTAGGGGGACAGCGGTCCCTGAAGCTTTCTTT. Residues: CAWSRGTAVPEAFF. Full variable domain (outside the CDR3, taken from reference TRBV30 and TRBJ1-1): SQTIHQWPATLVQPVGSPLSLECTVEGTSNPNLYWYRQAAGRGLQLLFYSVGIGQISSEVPQNLSASRPQDRQFILSSKKLLLSDSGFYLCAWSRGTAVPEAFFGQGTRLTVV.

The chain carries TRBV5-4 and TRBJ2-7; 9 bases are a match to TRBD1. CDR3 length equals 13 residues. Germline trimming cut 4 bases from V and 6 bases from J; bases unmatched to any gene: 5. Germline V gene data show CDR1 as SGHNT and CDR2 as YYREEE (reference sequence). In DNA form, the CDR3 reads TGTGCCAGCAGCCGACAGGGGGATGGCGAGCAGTACTTC. Translation gives CASSRQGDGEQYF.

The table lists this clone with a few counts. The genes are TRBV6-1 and TRBJ1-3; D uncertain. The CDR3 has 17 residues. The V end lost 1 base, the J end lost 4 bases, and 17 bases lay between the germline ends. The germline CDR1 and CDR2 sequences are MNHNS and SASEGT. The CDR3 region is CASSEGRYSSAGNTIYF. In DNA, the CDR3 is TGTGCCAGCAGTGAAGGGAGGTACAGCTCGGCGGGAAACACCATATATTTT.

The J gene is TRBJ2-3, the V gene TRBV4-3; TRBD2 might be the D (7 bases). There are 17 residues in the CDR3. Trimming removed 5 bases from V and 4 bases from J, with 22 bases in between. Per germline, CDR1 LGHNA and CDR2 YSLEER. CDR3 in DNA: TGCGCCAGCAGCAGCCAGGGACGGGGGGCCCTCCCAGATACGCAGTATTTT. This gives the protein CASSSQGRGALPDTQYF.

The genes are TRBV6-6 and TRBJ1-4; TRBD1 matches at 7 bases. The CDR3 totals 18 residues. Germline values: CDR1 MNHNY, CDR2 SVGAGI (reference sequence). The V and J ends lost 5 bases and 4 bases, in that order; junction bases with no gene match: 16. The DNA for the CDR3 is TGTGCCAGCAGTCTACGCACCGGGACAGTCGACATTAATGAAAAACTGTTTTTT. Amino acids: CASSLRTGTVDINEKLFF.